This TCR beta chain was observed in a study of blood T cell repertoires in COVID-19. Study-level information: COVID-19 samples collected from the United States, Italy and Spain covered acute and convalescent phases. PBMCs, B-cell-depleted T cells, or T cells provided the cDNA or gDNA that made up the material.

The CDR3 totals 16 residues. The V gene's germline CDR1 is SGHTA and CDR2 FQGTGA. The V gene lost 0 bases and the J gene lost 0 bases, with 6 bases spanning the gap. In the study's own analysis: From reference gene primer amplification, estimates of nucleated cell counts were derived. The method was immunoSEQ multiplex PCR; TCRdb's version includes in-frame clones alone and lacks a portion of them. The V and J calls and clone size were taken over from that table, and D and trimming were inferred from the DNA. The data show 200,000 to 250,000 clones, 84% seen once. The sequence derives from a middle-aged woman who had recovered from COVID-19. The chain is built from TRBV7-3 and TRBJ2-6; D call uncertain. Sequencing was done on a sample of peripheral blood. CDR3 amino acids: CASSLTYSSGANVLTF. CDR3 bases: TGTGCCAGCAGCTTAACATACAGCTCTGGGGCCAACGTCCTGACTTTC.